One and the same sample provided the 17 T cell receptor beta chains below, sequenced in a study of blood T cell repertoires in COVID-19. Sequencing used immunoSEQ multiplex PCR; TCRdb keeps in-frame clones, though not all of them. The data show about 63,000 clones, with around four fifths seen just once and about 12% held by the top ten. The sample taken for sequencing was peripheral blood. The receptor set was obtained from a human donor in a cohort sampled during active COVID-19.

This sequence joins TRBV30 and TRBJ1-3; D uncertain. Trimming took off 4 bases at V and 0 bases at J, with 16 bases between the two ends. The germline CDR1 and CDR2 sequences are GTSNPN and SVGIG (reference sequence). This CDR3 contains 16 residues. This chain's CDR3 is CAWTPPHSVSGNTIYF. CDR3 nucleotides: TGTGCCTGGACTCCACCACATTCAGTCTCTGGAAACACCATATATTTT.

J is TRBJ2-3 and V is TRBV29-1; unclear D gene. The CDR3 runs to 13 residues. Germline CDR1 reads SQVTM; CDR2 reads ANQGSEA. With 3 bases removed from V and 1 base from J, the gap between germline ends came to 8 bases. CDR3 residues: CSVEGRRTDTQYF. CDR3 DNA: TGCAGCGTTGAGGGCAGACGCACAGATACGCAGTATTTT.

The J gene is TRBJ1-2, the V gene TRBV27, with D uncertain. Deletions cut 5 bases from V and 8 bases from J, with 15 bases between. The CDR3 is 13 residues long. CDR1 is MNHEY, CDR2 SMNVEV, per germline (reference sequence). The CDR3 coding sequence is TGTGCCAGCAGTCCATCACCCCCTAGGGGCTACACCTTC. Its translation is CASSPSPPRGYTF.

J is TRBJ2-1 and V is TRBV27, with D perhaps TRBD2 (5 bases). The CDR3 extends over 15 amino acids. Germline CDR1 is MNHEY and CDR2 is SMNVEV (reference sequence). V was cut by 6 bases and J by 0 bases, with 12 bases left in between. CDR3 amino acids: CASRTGMSSYNEQFF. In DNA, the CDR3 is TGTGCCAGCAGGACGGGGATGAGCTCCTACAATGAGCAGTTCTTC.

The chain has TRBV18 and TRBJ1-3, with TRBD1 matching over 9 bases. Germline-derived CDR1 and CDR2 are KGHSH and LQKENI. This CDR3 contains 15 residues. J was trimmed by 2 bases and V by 3 bases; bases with no gene match: 2. The CDR3 DNA sequence: TGTGCCAGCTCACCGGGGACAGGGACTGGAAACACCATATATTTT. It translates to CASSPGTGTGNTIYF.

The rearrangement joins TRBV25-1 to TRBJ2-7, with 11 bases matching TRBD2. The V segment lost 4 bases and the J segment 2 bases; nucleotides outside the gene matches: 4. Germline V lookup: CDR1 MGHDK, CDR2 SYGVNS. The CDR3 loop spans 15 amino acids. The DNA of the CDR3 is TGTGCCAGCAGTGGCCGACTAGCGGGGACCTACGAGCAGTACTTC. Translation gives CASSGRLAGTYEQYF.

The chain uses TRBV4-2 and TRBJ2-3, with D possibly TRBD1 on 5 matching bases. Trimming shortened V by 0 bases and J by 12 bases, and 10 bases separated the two germline ends. Germline CDR1 LGHNA, CDR2 YNFKEQ. The CDR3 runs 12 residues. The CDR3 DNA sequence: TGTGCCAGCAGCCAAGATCAGGGCTTCCAGTATTTT. Amino acids: CASSQDQGFQYF.

The chain links TRBV6-5 to TRBJ2-7; tentatively, D is TRBD1 (6 bases). The CDR3 runs to 14 residues. Trimming removed 6 bases from V and 6 bases from J, with 18 bases in between. Germline V gives CDR1 MNHEY, CDR2 SVGAGI. CDR3 residues: CASRPGTLRSEQYF. CDR3 nucleotides: TGTGCCAGCAGACCCGGGACACTCCGGAGCGAGCAGTACTTC.

The V call is TRBV3-1 (or the pseudogene TRBV3-2), the J call TRBJ1-2; 12 bases align to TRBD1. The CDR3 extends over 15 amino acids. Germline-derived CDR1 and CDR2 are LGHDT and YNNKEL (reference sequence). V dropped 1 base and J dropped 7; count of bases not matched to a gene: 4. CDR3 bases: TGTGCCAGCAGCCAAGGGGGACAGGGGGCCTCTGGCTACACCTTC. Residues: CASSQGGQGASGYTF.

This chain uses TRBV28 with TRBJ2-3, with TRBD2 matching over 10 bases. Per the germline V gene, CDR1 is MDHEN and CDR2 is SYDVKM. The junction had 9 bases not matched to a gene; V was cut back by 7 bases and J by 2 bases. This CDR3 comprises 16 residues. CDR3 DNA: TGTGCCAGCACCCCGCCACTAGCGGGAAACACAGATACGCAGTATTTT. It codes for CASTPPLAGNTDTQYF. The whole variable domain, filled in from reference TRBV28 and TRBJ2-3, reads DVKVTQSSRYLVKRTGEKVFLECVQDMDHENMFWYRQDPGLGLRLIYFSYDVKMKEKGDIPEGYSVSREKKERFSLILESASTNQTSMYLCASTPPLAGNTDTQYFGPGTRLTVL.

This clone was recorded a few times. This chain uses TRBV6-1 with TRBJ2-3; 11 positions agree with TRBD2. In germline, CDR1 is MNHNS, CDR2 SASEGT. V gave up 2 bases and J gave up 7 bases; unmatched junction bases: 5. The CDR3 is 15 amino acids. CDR3 nucleotides: TGTGCCAGCAGTGAAAGGTCTAGCGGGAGGTATACGCAGTATTTT. Amino acid sequence: CASSERSSGRYTQYF.

This clone was recorded once. The chain carries TRBV7-3 and TRBJ2-7; D is ambiguous. V dropped 2 bases and J dropped 1 base, with 6 bases sitting between them. The germline CDR1 and CDR2 sequences are SGHTA and FQGTGA. The CDR3 has 13 amino acids. The CDR3 nucleotides are TGTGCCAGCAGCTTAGAGGTTTCCTACGAGCAGTACTTC. Protein sequence: CASSLEVSYEQYF.

The chain combines TRBV9 with TRBJ2-6, with D possibly TRBD1 on 5 matching bases. CDR1 is SGDLS, CDR2 YYNGEE, per germline. The CDR3 is made up of 18 amino acids. V gave up 4 bases and J gave up 0 bases, with 17 bases separating them. The CDR3 nucleotides read TGTGCCAGCAGCCTCCACCGGCAGGGCTCCTCTGGGGCCAACGTCCTGACTTTC. Protein: CASSLHRQGSSGANVLTF.

This chain connects TRBV7-9 to TRBJ1-2, with D tentatively TRBD1 (6 bases). Trimming stripped 2 bases from V and 3 bases from J, with 10 bases between. CDR1 is SEHNR, CDR2 FQNEAQ, per germline (reference sequence). This CDR3 is 14 amino acids long. CDR3 sequence reads: CASSLSGTYYGYTF. In DNA form, the CDR3 reads TGTGCCAGCAGCTTATCCGGGACATACTATGGCTACACCTTC.

This sequence joins TRBV6-4 and TRBJ2-5; 8 positions match TRBD2. CDR1 MRHNA and CDR2 SNTAGT come from the germline V gene. The V and J ends lost 3 bases and 2 bases, in that order; junction bases with no gene match: 17. The length of the CDR3 is 19 residues. The CDR3 reads CASSDPGPSGSPDQETQYF. The DNA for the CDR3 is TGTGCCAGCAGTGATCCGGGGCCCAGCGGGAGTCCTGATCAAGAGACCCAGTACTTC.

The chain combines TRBV28 with TRBJ2-3; D gene uncertain. The V gene lost 5 bases and the J gene lost 2 bases, with 14 bases spanning the gap. Germline V lookup: CDR1 MDHEN, CDR2 SYDVKM. The CDR3 has 15 amino acids. The CDR3 is CASSAPPQATDTQYF. The CDR3 DNA reads TGTGCCAGCAGTGCACCGCCCCAGGCCACAGATACGCAGTATTTT.

The V call is TRBV5-4, the J call TRBJ1-2; 7 bases agree with TRBD1. Losses at the gene ends were 3 bases for V and 0 bases for J; bases not matched to a gene: 5. This CDR3 is built from 15 residues. The V gene's germline CDR1 is SGHNT and CDR2 YYREEE (reference sequence). The CDR3 sequence is CASSSTGITNYGYTF. The CDR3, as DNA: TGTGCCAGCAGCTCGACAGGGATCACTAACTATGGCTACACCTTC.